Listed here are 25 T cell receptor beta chains from one sample, sequenced in a study of T-cell reconstitution after alpha-beta-depleted transplantation in children. Unique molecular identifiers were incorporated when the TCRbeta library was constructed. TCRdb re-called the PCR reads through MiXCR, storing one row per CDR3 protein. The table lists hundreds of thousands of distinct CDR3 sequences, around 13% of them singletons, with 0.79% in the top ten. Here the sequenced sample was PBMCs, taken before TCRalphabeta/CD19-depleted stem cell transplant. The origin of the receptors is a girl between 2 and 10 years old with congenital amegakaryocytic thrombocytopenia, due to receive a stem cell transplant.

This clonotype was observed many times. The chain employs TRBV5-1 and TRBJ2-1; maybe TRBD1 (6 bases). V lost 3 bases to trimming and J lost 4 bases, with 11 bases between them. CDR3 length: 14 residues. Germline CDR1 SGHRS, CDR2 YFSETQ. The CDR3 here is CASSWDNIYNEQFF. Written as DNA, the CDR3 is TGCGCCAGCAGCTGGGACAACATATACAATGAGCAGTTCTTC.

This clonotype turned up a few times. V usage is TRBV5-5 and J usage is TRBJ2-7; 7 bases are a match to TRBD1. This CDR3 has 14 amino acids. Germline V gives CDR1 SGHKS, CDR2 YYEKEE (reference sequence). V was clipped by 0 bases and J by 1 base; unmatched bases: 1. The CDR3 loop is CASSLVTGSYEQYF. Written as DNA, the CDR3 is TGTGCCAGCAGCTTGGTGACAGGGTCCTACGAGCAGTACTTC.

J is TRBJ2-3 and V is TRBV10-3; D gene uncertain. The CDR3 totals 16 residues. Per germline, CDR1 ENHRY and CDR2 SYGVKD. The ends were cut back, 1 base at V and 1 base at J, with 12 bases in the middle. The CDR3 region has the DNA TGTGCCATCAGTGAGTACGCAGAGATGGGCACAGATACGCAGTATTTT. It encodes CAISEYAEMGTDTQYF.

This clonotype was detected many times. The J gene is TRBJ2-7, the V gene TRBV10-3; TRBD2 agrees at 9 bases. The length of the CDR3 is 15 residues. V was clipped by 2 bases and J by 5 bases; unmatched bases: 7. Germline values: CDR1 ENHRY, CDR2 SYGVKD. Here the CDR3 reads CAISENAGGLDEQYF. The CDR3 DNA is TGTGCCATCAGTGAGAACGCGGGAGGGCTCGACGAGCAGTACTTC.

This clonotype was detected ten times or more. Written as DNA, the CDR3 is TGCGCCAGCAGCTATCACGGGACGGTGAACACTGAAGCTTTCTTT. Translated: CASSYHGTVNTEAFF. This chain uses TRBV5-1 with TRBJ1-1; a weak D match, TRBD1 (5 bases). This CDR3 has 15 amino acids. V lost 3 bases to trimming and J lost 0 bases, with 12 bases between them. CDR1 SGHRS and CDR2 YFSETQ come from the germline V gene.

The chain carries TRBV15 and TRBJ2-5; D is uncertain. Trimming shortened V by 0 bases and J by 4 bases, and 12 bases separated the two germline ends. Germline CDR1 reads LNHNV; CDR2 reads YYDKDF (reference sequence). The CDR3 is made up of 15 amino acids. The DNA for the CDR3 is TGTGCCACCAGCAGAGATCAGAAACCACGAGAGACCCAGTACTTC. Its protein product is CATSRDQKPRETQYF.

V and J are TRBV20-1 and TRBJ1-2, with 8 nucleotides matching TRBD1. The V and J ends lost 4 bases and 4 bases, in that order; junction bases with no gene match: 8. This CDR3 has 14 amino acids. Germline V CDR1 and CDR2: DFQATT, SNEGSKA (reference sequence). This CDR3 is CSAKTQTGGYGYTF. CDR3 coding DNA: TGCAGTGCTAAGACCCAAACAGGGGGCTATGGCTACACCTTC.

This sequence joins TRBV7-9 and TRBJ2-4; possibly TRBD1 for D (6 bases). The germline V and J ends were trimmed by 5 bases and 2 bases, with 13 bases remaining between them. The CDR3 extends over 15 amino acids. Germline V gene data show CDR1 as SEHNR and CDR2 as FQNEAQ (reference sequence). This CDR3 reads CASSLQGETKNIQYF. The CDR3 region has the DNA TGTGCCAGCAGCCTACAGGGTGAGACCAAAAACATTCAGTACTTC.

This clonotype showed up just a few times. J is TRBJ2-7 and V is TRBV6-5; D perhaps matches TRBD1 (5 bases). V was shortened by 1 base and J by 3 bases, with 16 bases between the two germline ends. The CDR3 spans 16 residues. From germline, CDR1 is MNHEY and CDR2 SVGAGI. The CDR3 loop is CASSYFSILRGYEQYF. CDR3 nucleotides: TGTGCCAGCAGTTACTTTAGCATCCTTAGGGGCTACGAGCAGTACTTC.

V gene TRBV5-1 combines with J gene TRBJ2-7, with D possibly TRBD1 on 6 matching bases. Germline values: CDR1 SGHRS, CDR2 YFSETQ. The CDR3 is made up of 14 amino acids. V shed 2 bases and J shed 2 bases, with 11 bases lying between them. CDR3: CASSLGQPTYEQYF. CDR3 in DNA: TGCGCCAGCAGCTTAGGACAGCCCACCTACGAGCAGTACTTC.

This clonotype was seen many times. V and J are TRBV12-3 or TRBV12-4 and TRBJ2-7; 9 nucleotides agree with TRBD2. The CDR3 runs 16 residues. V shed 4 bases and J 5 bases; nucleotides not matched to a gene: 12. CDR3 region: CASSCRQREVAHEQYF. CDR3 sequence (DNA): TGTGCCAGCAGTTGCAGGCAGCGGGAGGTGGCCCACGAGCAGTACTTC.

This clonotype has a count of ten or more. This chain uses TRBV12-3 or TRBV12-4 with TRBJ2-1; D remains unclear. Trimming took off 6 bases at V and 5 bases at J, with 11 bases between the two ends. The CDR3 covers 13 residues. CDR3 protein: CASSLTSDNEQFF. DNA of the CDR3: TGTGCCAGCAGCCTGACTTCGGACAATGAGCAGTTCTTC.

This clonotype was seen many times. The chain carries TRBV20-1 and TRBJ2-1; maybe TRBD2 (5 bases). The CDR3 spans 14 residues. Trimming shortened V by 1 base and J by 2 bases, and 9 bases separated the two germline ends. In germline, CDR1 is DFQATT, CDR2 SNEGSKA (reference sequence). CDR3 region: CSARAGITYNEQFF. The DNA for the CDR3 is TGCAGTGCTAGAGCGGGGATCACCTACAATGAGCAGTTCTTC.

Details on this clonotype: This may be a read error, as it is one base from a much larger clone. The genes are TRBV25-1 and TRBJ2-1; 8 bases are shared with TRBD2. From germline, CDR1 is MGHDK and CDR2 SYGVNS. The CDR3 runs to 16 residues. CDR3 DNA sequence: TGTACCAGCACCCCAAGAAGCGGGAGTGCCTACAATGAGCAGTTCTTC. Protein sequence: CTSTPRSGSAYNEQFF.

In its sample, this clonotype was seen a few times. V gene TRBV5-1 combines with J gene TRBJ2-5; no clear D. Germline lookup yields CDR1 SGHRS and CDR2 YFSETQ. The CDR3 is 18 residues long. V gave up 0 bases and J gave up 0 bases, with 18 bases separating them. CDR3 DNA: TGCGCCAGCAGCTTGGATAGGACCCTACTTAAGTACCAAGAGACCCAGTACTTC. Amino acids: CASSLDRTLLKYQETQYF.

This clonotype was observed at least ten times. The V and J genes are TRBV24-1 and TRBJ2-1; 11 bases match TRBD2. Germline assignment: CDR1 KGHDR and CDR2 SFDVKD. The ends lost 0 bases at V and 7 bases at J; junction bases unmatched: 4. This CDR3 has 16 amino acids. The CDR3 bases are TGTGCCACCAGTGATTTGAAGCCTAGCGGGAGGAATGAGCAGTTCTTC. Its translation: CATSDLKPSGRNEQFF.

This clonotype was counted a few times. The chain couples TRBV29-1 to TRBJ2-7; D is tentatively TRBD1 or TRBD2 (5 bases each). The germline CDR1 and CDR2 sequences are SQVTM and ANQGSEA. Deletions cut 6 bases from V and 3 bases from J, with 15 bases between. This CDR3 is built from 13 residues. CDR3 DNA: TGCAGCGTGCGGGCCTCAGGGTTCTACGAGCAGTACTTC. Encoded protein: CSVRASGFYEQYF.

The chain links TRBV7-9 to TRBJ1-3; TRBD1 matches 8 bases. From germline, CDR1 is SEHNR and CDR2 FQNEAQ (reference sequence). J lost 4 bases, V lost 6 bases, and 2 bases had no gene match. The CDR3 is 13 residues long. The CDR3 DNA reads as TGTGCCAGCAGAAGGGACAGGGGAAACACCATATATTTT. Translating gives CASRRDRGNTIYF.

This clonotype was counted at least ten times. The rearrangement joins TRBV20-1 to TRBJ2-1; D remains ambiguous. This CDR3 contains 18 residues. Trimming pared 0 bases from V and 5 bases from J, leaving 23 bases between. CDR1 DFQATT and CDR2 SNEGSKA come from the germline V gene (reference sequence). The CDR3 DNA reads TGCAGTGCTAGAGAAGGGTGGTCTTCCGAGTACGCGCACAATGAGCAGTTCTTC. Amino acid sequence: CSAREGWSSEYAHNEQFF.

This clonotype was detected ten times or more. The chain recombines TRBV24-1 with TRBJ2-1, with TRBD1 identical over 7 bases. The CDR3 runs to 16 residues. Trimming took 3 bases from V and 3 from J; bases not matched to a gene: 7. The V gene's germline CDR1 is KGHDR and CDR2 SFDVKD. In DNA, the CDR3 is TGTGCCACCAGTGATCACAGGGGCACCCTCTACAATGAGCAGTTCTTC. This codes for CATSDHRGTLYNEQFF.

V and J are TRBV29-1 and TRBJ1-1; no firm D call. V lost 0 bases to trimming and J lost 10 bases, with 15 bases between them. The CDR3 has 13 amino acids. In germline, CDR1 is SQVTM, CDR2 ANQGSEA. DNA for the CDR3: TGCAGCGTTGAAGATGGTCGAGGCTTGGGAGCTTTCTTT. It yields the protein CSVEDGRGLGAFF.

This clonotype has ten or more counts. The chain joins TRBV5-1 to TRBJ2-7; 7 bases align to TRBD2. The CDR3 has 15 amino acids. V shed 1 base and J 6 bases; nucleotides not matched to a gene: 10. Germline V gene sequence: CDR1 SGHRS, CDR2 YFSETQ. CDR3 nucleotides: TGCGCCAGCAGCTTGTTCCGGGAGGCTTCGAGCGAGCAGTACTTC. It codes for CASSLFREASSEQYF.

The chain combines TRBV3-1 with TRBJ2-5; TRBD2 matches at 10 bases. Trimming at V came to 3 bases and at J to 5 bases, leaving 9 bases not matched to a gene. Germline V gene sequence: CDR1 LGHDT, CDR2 YNNKEL (reference sequence). CDR3 size: 16 residues. CDR3 residues: CASSHGLAESGETQYF. The CDR3 nucleotides read TGTGCCAGCAGCCATGGACTAGCGGAGTCAGGGGAGACCCAGTACTTC.

This clonotype occurred once. One base away lies a much larger clone, so this may be a sequencing read error. This chain connects TRBV10-3 to TRBJ2-1; 8 positions match TRBD2. CDR3 size: 16 residues. CDR1 ENHRY and CDR2 SYGVKD come from the germline V gene. J lost 2 bases, V lost 0 bases, and 3 bases had no gene match. CDR3 amino acids: CAISESVSGTYNEQFF. The CDR3 DNA follows: TGTGCCATCAGTGAGTCGGTTAGCGGGACCTACAATGAGCAGTTCTTC.

The chain employs TRBV10-3 and TRBJ2-3, with TRBD2 identical over 7 bases. The CDR3 totals 15 residues. V dropped 11 bases and J dropped 1; count of bases not matched to a gene: 12. Germline values: CDR1 ENHRY, CDR2 SYGVKD. CDR3 sequence reads: CAASPREVGTDTQYF. The DNA for the CDR3 is TGTGCCGCCTCCCCCCGGGAGGTGGGCACAGATACGCAGTATTTT.